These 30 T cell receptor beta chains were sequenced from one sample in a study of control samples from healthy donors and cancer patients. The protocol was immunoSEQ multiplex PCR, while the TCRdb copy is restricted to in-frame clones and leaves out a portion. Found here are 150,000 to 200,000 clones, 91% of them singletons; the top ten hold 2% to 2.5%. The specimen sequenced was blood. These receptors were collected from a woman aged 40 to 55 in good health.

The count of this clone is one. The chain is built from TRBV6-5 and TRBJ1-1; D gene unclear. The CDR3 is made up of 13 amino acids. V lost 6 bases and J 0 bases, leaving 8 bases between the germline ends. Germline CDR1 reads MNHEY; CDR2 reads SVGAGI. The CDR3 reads CASRLTMNTEAFF. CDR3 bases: TGTGCCAGCAGATTGACTATGAACACTGAAGCTTTCTTT.

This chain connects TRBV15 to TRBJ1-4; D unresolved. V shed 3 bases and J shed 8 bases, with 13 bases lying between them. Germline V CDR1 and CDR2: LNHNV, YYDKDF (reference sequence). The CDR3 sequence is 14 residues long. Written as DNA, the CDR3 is TGTGCCACCAGCAGCCTGGAGATCGGAGAAAAACTGTTTTTT. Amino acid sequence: CATSSLEIGEKLFF.

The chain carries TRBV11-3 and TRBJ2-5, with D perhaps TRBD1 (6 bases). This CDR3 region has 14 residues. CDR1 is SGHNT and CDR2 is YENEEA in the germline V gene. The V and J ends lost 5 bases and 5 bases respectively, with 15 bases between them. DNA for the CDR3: TGTGCCAGCAGCCTGGGACATACTGGGGAGACCCAGTACTTC. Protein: CASSLGHTGETQYF.

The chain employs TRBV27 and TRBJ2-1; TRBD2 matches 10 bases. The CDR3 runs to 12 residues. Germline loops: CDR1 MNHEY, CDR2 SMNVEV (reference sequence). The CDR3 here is CEAGGPYNEQFF. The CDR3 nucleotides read TGTGAAGCGGGGGGGCCATACAATGAGCAGTTCTTC.

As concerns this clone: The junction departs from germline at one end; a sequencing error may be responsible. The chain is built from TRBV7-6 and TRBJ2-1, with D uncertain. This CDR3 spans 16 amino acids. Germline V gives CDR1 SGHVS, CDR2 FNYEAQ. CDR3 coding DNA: TGTGCCAGCAGCCCCCTTGTCCGGGCCTCCAACAATGAGCAGTTCTTC. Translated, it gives CASSPLVRASNNEQFF.

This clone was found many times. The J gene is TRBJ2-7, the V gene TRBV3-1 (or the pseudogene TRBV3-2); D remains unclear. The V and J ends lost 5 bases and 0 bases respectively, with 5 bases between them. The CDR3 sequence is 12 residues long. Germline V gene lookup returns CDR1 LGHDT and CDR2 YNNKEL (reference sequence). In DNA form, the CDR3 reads TGTGCCAGCAGCTCCCACTCCTACGAGCAGTACTTC. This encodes CASSSHSYEQYF.

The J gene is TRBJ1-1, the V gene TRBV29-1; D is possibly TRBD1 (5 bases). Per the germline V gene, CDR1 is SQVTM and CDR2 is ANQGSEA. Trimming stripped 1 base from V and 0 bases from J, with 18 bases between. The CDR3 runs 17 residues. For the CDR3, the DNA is TGCAGCGTTGAAGTAGGGCAGGGCTATGATATGAACACTGAAGCTTTCTTT. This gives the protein CSVEVGQGYDMNTEAFF.

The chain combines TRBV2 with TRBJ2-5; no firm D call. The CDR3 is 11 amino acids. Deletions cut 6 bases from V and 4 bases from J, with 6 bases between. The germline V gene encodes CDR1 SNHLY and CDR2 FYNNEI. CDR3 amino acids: CASRVTETQYF. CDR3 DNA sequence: TGTGCCAGCAGGGTTACAGAGACCCAGTACTTC.

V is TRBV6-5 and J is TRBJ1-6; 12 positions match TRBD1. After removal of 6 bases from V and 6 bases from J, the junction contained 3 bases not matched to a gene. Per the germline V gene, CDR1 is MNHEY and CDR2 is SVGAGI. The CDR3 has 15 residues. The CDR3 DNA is TGTGCCAGCAGCAGGGACAGGGGGCTTAATTCACCCCTCCACTTT. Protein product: CASSRDRGLNSPLHF.

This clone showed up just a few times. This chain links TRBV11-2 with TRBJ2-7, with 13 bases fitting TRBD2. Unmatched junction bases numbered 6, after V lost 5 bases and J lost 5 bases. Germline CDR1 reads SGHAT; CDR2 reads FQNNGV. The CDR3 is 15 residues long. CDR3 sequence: CASSPRTSGGHEQYF. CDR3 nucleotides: TGTGCCAGCAGCCCTCGGACTAGCGGGGGCCACGAGCAGTACTTC. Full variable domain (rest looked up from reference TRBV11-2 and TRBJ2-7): EAGVAQSPRYKIIEKRQSVAFWCNPISGHATLYWYQQILGQGPKLLIQFQNNGVVDDSQLPKDRFSAERLKGVDSTLKIQPAKLEDSAVYLCASSPRTSGGHEQYFGPGTRLTVT.

The CDR3 loop reads CASSSRTSGVETQYF. As DNA, the CDR3 is TGTGCCAGCAGCTCACGGACTAGCGGGGTGGAGACCCAGTACTTC. This sequence joins TRBV7-8 and TRBJ2-5; TRBD2 aligns across 12 bases. Trimming cost V 4 bases and J 5 bases; bases outside gene matches: 5. CDR3 size: 15 residues. Germline values: CDR1 SGHVS, CDR2 FQNEAQ. Filled out from reference TRBV7-8 and TRBJ2-5, the complete variable domain reads GAGVSQSPRYKVAKRGQDVALRCDPISGHVSLFWYQQALGQGPEFLTYFQNEAQLDKSGLPSDRFFAERPEGSVSTLKIQRTQQEDSAVYLCASSSRTSGVETQYFGPGTRLLVL.

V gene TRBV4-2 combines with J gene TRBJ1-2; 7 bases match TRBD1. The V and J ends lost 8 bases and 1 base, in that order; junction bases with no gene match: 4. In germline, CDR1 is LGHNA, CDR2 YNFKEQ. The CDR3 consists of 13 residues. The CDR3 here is CASRDSNNYGYTF. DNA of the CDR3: TGTGCCAGCCGGGACAGTAATAACTATGGCTACACCTTC.

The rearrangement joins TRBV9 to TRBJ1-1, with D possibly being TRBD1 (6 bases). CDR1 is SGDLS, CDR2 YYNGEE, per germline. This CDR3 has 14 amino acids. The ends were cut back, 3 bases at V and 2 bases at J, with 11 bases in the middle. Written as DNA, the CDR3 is TGTGCCAGCAGCGCAACAGGGCGTAACACTGAAGCTTTCTTT. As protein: CASSATGRNTEAFF.

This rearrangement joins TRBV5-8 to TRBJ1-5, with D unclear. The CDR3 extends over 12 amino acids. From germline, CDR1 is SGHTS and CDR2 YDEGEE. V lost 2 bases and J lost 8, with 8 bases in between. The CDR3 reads CASSFGSEPQHF. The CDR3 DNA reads TGTGCCAGCAGCTTCGGTTCGGAGCCCCAGCATTTT.

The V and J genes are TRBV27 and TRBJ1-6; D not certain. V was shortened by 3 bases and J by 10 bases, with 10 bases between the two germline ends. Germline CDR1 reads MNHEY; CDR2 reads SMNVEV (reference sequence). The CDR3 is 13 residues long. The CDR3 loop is CASSLAGESPLHF. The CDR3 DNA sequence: TGTGCCAGCAGTTTGGCTGGGGAGTCACCCCTCCACTTT.

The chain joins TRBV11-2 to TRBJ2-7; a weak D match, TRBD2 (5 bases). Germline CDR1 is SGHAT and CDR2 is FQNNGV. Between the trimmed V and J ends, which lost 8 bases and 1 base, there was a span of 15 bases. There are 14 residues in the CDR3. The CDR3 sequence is CASSYRGRSYEQYF. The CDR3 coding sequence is TGTGCCAGCTCCTATAGAGGGCGATCCTACGAGCAGTACTTC.

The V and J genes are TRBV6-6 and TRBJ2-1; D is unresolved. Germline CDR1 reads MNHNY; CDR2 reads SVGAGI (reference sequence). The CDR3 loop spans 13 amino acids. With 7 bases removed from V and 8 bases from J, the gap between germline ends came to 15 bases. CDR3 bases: TGTGCCAGCACTACTCCTCTAACGGATGAGCAGTTCTTC. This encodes CASTTPLTDEQFF.

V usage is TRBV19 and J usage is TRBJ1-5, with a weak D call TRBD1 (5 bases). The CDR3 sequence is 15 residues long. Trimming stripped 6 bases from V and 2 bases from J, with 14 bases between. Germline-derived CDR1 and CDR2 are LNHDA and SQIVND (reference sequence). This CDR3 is CASRQEGIGNQPQHF. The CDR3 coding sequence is TGTGCCAGTAGGCAGGAGGGGATCGGCAATCAGCCCCAGCATTTT.

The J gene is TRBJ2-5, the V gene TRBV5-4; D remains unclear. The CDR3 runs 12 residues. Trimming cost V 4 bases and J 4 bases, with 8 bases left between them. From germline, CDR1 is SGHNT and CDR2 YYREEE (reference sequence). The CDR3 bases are TGTGCCAGCAGCCTTCCTCTAGAGACCCAGTACTTC. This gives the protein CASSLPLETQYF. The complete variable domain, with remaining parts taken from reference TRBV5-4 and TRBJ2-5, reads ETGVTQSPTHLIKTRGQQVTLRCSSQSGHNTVSWYQQALGQGPQFIFQYYREEENGRGNFPPRFSGLQFPNYSSELNVNALELDDSALYLCASSLPLETQYFGPGTRLLVL.

The CDR3 region is CASSPLLSGPYFNYGYTF. The CDR3 DNA reads TGCGCCAGCAGCCCGTTATTATCGGGACCATATTTTAACTATGGCTACACCTTC. The chain has TRBV4-1 and TRBJ1-2; possible D gene TRBD1, 5 bases. Germline CDR1 MGHRA, CDR2 YSYEKL. V lost 4 bases to trimming and J lost 1 base, with 22 bases between them. The CDR3 spans 18 residues.

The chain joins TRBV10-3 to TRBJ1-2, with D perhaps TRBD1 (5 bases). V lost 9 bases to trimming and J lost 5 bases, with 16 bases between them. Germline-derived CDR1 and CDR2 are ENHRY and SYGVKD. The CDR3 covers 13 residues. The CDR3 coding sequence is TGTGCCATAGCCCGGGGACCGGCTTATGGCTACACCTTC. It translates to CAIARGPAYGYTF.

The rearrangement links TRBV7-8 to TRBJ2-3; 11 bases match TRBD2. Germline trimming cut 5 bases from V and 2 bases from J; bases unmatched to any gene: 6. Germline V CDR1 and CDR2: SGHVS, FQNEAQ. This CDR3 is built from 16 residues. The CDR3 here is CASSHLAGGNTDTQYF. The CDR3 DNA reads TGTGCCAGCAGCCATCTAGCGGGGGGTAACACAGATACGCAGTATTTT.

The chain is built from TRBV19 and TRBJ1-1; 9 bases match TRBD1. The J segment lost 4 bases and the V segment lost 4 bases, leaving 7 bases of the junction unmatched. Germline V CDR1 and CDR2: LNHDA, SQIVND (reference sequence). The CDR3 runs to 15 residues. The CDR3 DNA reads TGTGCCAGTAGTACCCAGGGACAGGGAAGCACTGAAGCTTTCTTT. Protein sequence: CASSTQGQGSTEAFF.

CDR3 nucleotides: TGTGCCAGCTCCCCCCCGGGACAGCCGACAGATACGCAGTATTTT. Translating gives CASSPPGQPTDTQYF. The rearrangement uses TRBV18 and TRBJ2-3; 7 nucleotides line up with TRBD1. The V gene end was trimmed by 6 bases and the J gene end by 3 bases; junction bases not matched to a gene: 9. Germline CDR1 and CDR2: KGHSH and LQKENI. The CDR3 length is 15 residues.

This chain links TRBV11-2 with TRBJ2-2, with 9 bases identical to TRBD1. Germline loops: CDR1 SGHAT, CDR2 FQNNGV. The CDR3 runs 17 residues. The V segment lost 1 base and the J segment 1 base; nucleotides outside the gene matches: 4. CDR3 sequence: CASSLVLGQGNTGELFF. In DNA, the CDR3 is TGTGCCAGCAGCTTAGTCCTGGGACAGGGGAACACCGGGGAGCTGTTTTTT.

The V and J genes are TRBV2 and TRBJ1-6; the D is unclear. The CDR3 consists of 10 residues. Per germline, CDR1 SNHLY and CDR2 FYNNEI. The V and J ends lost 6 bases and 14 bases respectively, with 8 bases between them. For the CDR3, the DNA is TGTGCCAGCAGGGGTGGGTCCCTCCACTTT. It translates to CASRGGSLHF.

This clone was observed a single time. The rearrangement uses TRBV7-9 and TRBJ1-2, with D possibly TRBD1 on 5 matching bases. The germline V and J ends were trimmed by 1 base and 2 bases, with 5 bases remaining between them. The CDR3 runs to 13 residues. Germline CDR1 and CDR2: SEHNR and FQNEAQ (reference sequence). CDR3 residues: CASSLGGNYGYTF. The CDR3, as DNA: TGTGCCAGCAGCTTAGGGGGCAACTATGGCTACACCTTC.

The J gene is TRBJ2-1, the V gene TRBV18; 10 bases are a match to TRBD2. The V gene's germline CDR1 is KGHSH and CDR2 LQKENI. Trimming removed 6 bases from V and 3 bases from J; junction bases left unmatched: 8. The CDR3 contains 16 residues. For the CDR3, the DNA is TGTGCCAGCTCCCTAACCGCTAGCGGGGGCTACAATGAGCAGTTCTTC. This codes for CASSLTASGGYNEQFF.

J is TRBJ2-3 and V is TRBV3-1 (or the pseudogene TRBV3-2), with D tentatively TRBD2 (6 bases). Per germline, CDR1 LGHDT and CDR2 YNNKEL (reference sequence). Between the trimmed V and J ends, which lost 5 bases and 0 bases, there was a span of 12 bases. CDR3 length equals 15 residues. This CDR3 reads CASSSLAASTDTQYF. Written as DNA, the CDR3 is TGTGCCAGCAGCTCCTTAGCGGCGAGCACAGATACGCAGTATTTT.

The CDR3 DNA sequence: TGTGCCAGTAGTAAGGGGGCCGCTGAGCAGTTCTTC. Translation: CASSKGAAEQFF. The chain joins TRBV19 to TRBJ2-1; 7 nucleotides align to TRBD1. This CDR3 has 12 residues. V lost 4 bases, J lost 9 bases, and 3 bases stayed unmatched. Germline CDR1 is LNHDA and CDR2 is SQIVND (reference sequence).